A selection of T cell receptor beta chains follows, all from one sample in a study of human thymus T cells. Method: immunoSEQ multiplex PCR; TCRdb's copy keeps in-frame clones and lacks some. The sample shows some 50,000 clones, 95% of them seen only once. Sequenced: blood. The receptor set was obtained from a girl less than two years old with a congenital heart defect but otherwise immunologically healthy. Each CDR3 is given with its conserved first and last residue. Fields, in order: clone size, D gene, J gene, V gene, CDR3 DNA, CDR3 protein. A D gene is named only where the DNA matches it firmly. The listing skips clone size in some rows; elsewhere it reads once, few, many or a size class.

NA,TRBD2,TRBJ2-1,TRBV9,TGTGCCAGCAGCCCCAGCGGGAGCAGACTTAATGAGCAGTTCTTC,CASSPSGSRLNEQFF
NA,TRBD1,TRBJ2-7,TRBV10-1,TGCGCCAGCAGTAGGGACAGGGTCAACGAGCAGTACTTC,CASSRDRVNEQYF
NA,NA,TRBJ2-7,TRBV7-2,TGTGCCAGCAGCCCCCCAGACAGACCCTACGAGCAGTACTTC,CASSPPDRPYEQYF
NA,TRBD1,TRBJ2-2,TRBV6-5,TGTGCCAGCAGAACGACAGGGCGGGACACCGGGGAGCTGTTTTTT,CASRTTGRDTGELFF
NA,NA,TRBJ2-4,TRBV2,TGTGCCAGCAGGGTAGGGTTAGCCAAAAACATTCAGTACTTC,CASRVGLAKNIQYF
once,TRBD1,TRBJ2-1,TRBV29-1,TGCAGCGTTGAAGGAGGGGGCCTTACAAATGAGCAGTTCTTC,CSVEGGGLTNEQFF
NA,NA,TRBJ1-2,TRBV5-1,TGCGCCAGCAGCTTGCGGGCAGGGGCTAACTATGGCTACACCTTC,CASSLRAGANYGYTF
NA,NA,TRBJ2-1,TRBV10-3,TGTGCCATCCGGACCACCTCCCGAACCTACAATGAGCAGTTCTTC,CAIRTTSRTYNEQFF
NA,NA,TRBJ2-7,TRBV5-4,TGTGCCAGCAGCGCAGGGTACGAGCAGTACTTC,CASSAGYEQYF
NA,NA,TRBJ2-7,TRBV5-4,TGTGCCAGCAGCTTGCCTAGCTCCTACGAGCAGTACTTC,CASSLPSSYEQYF
NA,TRBD1,TRBJ1-1,TRBV19,TGTGCCAGTAGTATGCCCAGGGACAGACTCATGAACACTGAAGCTTTCTTT,CASSMPRDRLMNTEAFF
NA,NA,TRBJ2-7,TRBV28,TGTGCCAGCAGTTTTCTTGGAGGGTCTTTCTACGAGCAGTACTTC,CASSFLGGSFYEQYF
once,TRBD1,TRBJ1-2,TRBV5-1,TGCGCCAGCAGCCCGTTACAGGGGATTAACTATGGCTACACCTTC,CASSPLQGINYGYTF
NA,NA,TRBJ1-2,TRBV20-1,TGCAGTGCTAGAGATGAGATCGTGACCTTC,CSARDEIVTF
once,TRBD2,TRBJ2-1,TRBV6-4,TGTGCCAGCAGTGCCGGGCCTAGCGGGAGGAATGAGCAGTTCTTC,CASSAGPSGRNEQFF
NA,TRBD2,TRBJ2-7,TRBV4-1,TGCGCCAGCAGCCAAGACCAGACTAGCGGGAGGGCCACCCGGGACTACGAGCAGTACTTC,CASSQDQTSGRATRDYEQYF
NA,TRBD1,TRBJ2-7,TRBV19,TGTGCCAGTAGTAGGACAGGGCTCGAGCAGTACTTC,CASSRTGLEQYF
NA,TRBD2,TRBJ2-5,TRBV7-2,TGTGCCAGCAGCTCCGAGGGACTAGCGGGTGAGCAGTACTTC,CASSSEGLAGEQYF
NA,TRBD1,TRBJ1-2,TRBV5-1,TGCGCCAGCAGCTGGGGACAGGGGCATATCTATGGCTACACCTTC,CASSWGQGHIYGYTF
NA,NA,TRBJ2-7,TRBV7-2,TGTGCCAGCAGCTTATATGGATACCACGAGCAGTACTTC,CASSLYGYHEQYF
NA,NA,TRBJ1-2,TRBV20-1,TGCAGTGCTAGAAGAGGGTATGGCTACACCTTC,CSARRGYGYTF
NA,TRBD2,TRBJ2-1,TRBV28,TGTGCCAGCAGCGCCGGGACTAGCGCCTACAATGAGCAGTTCTTC,CASSAGTSAYNEQFF
NA,TRBD1,TRBJ2-1,TRBV5-4,TGTGCCAGCAGCCCCGGGACAGGGGGAGTGGAGCAGTTCTTC,CASSPGTGGVEQFF
NA,TRBD1,TRBJ1-3,TRBV7-2,TGTGCCAGCAGCACCGGGACAGGGTTAGGAAACACCATATATTTT,CASSTGTGLGNTIYF
NA,TRBD1,TRBJ1-2,TRBV5-1,TGCGCCAGCAGCTTCGGTGACAGGGCATTCTATGGCTACACCTTC,CASSFGDRAFYGYTF
NA,NA,TRBJ2-3,TRBV11-2,TGTGCCAGCAGCTTAGATACGGGAGCAGGGGGGTTCGGAGATACGCAGTATTTT,CASSLDTGAGGFGDTQYF
NA,TRBD2,TRBJ2-5,TRBV28,TGTGCCAGCAGAAAACTAGCGGCCCAAGAGACCCAGTACTTC,CASRKLAAQETQYF
NA,NA,TRBJ2-1,TRBV11-2,TGTGCCAGCAGCTTAGATCCGGGCTACTACAATGAGCAGTTCTTC,CASSLDPGYYNEQFF
NA,NA,TRBJ2-5,TRBV9,TGTGCCAGCAGCGTAAGGGGTCGAGAGACCCAGTACTTC,CASSVRGRETQYF
NA,NA,TRBJ2-1,TRBV6-5,TGTGCCAGCAGTTACCTGCCATACAATGAGCAGTTCTTC,CASSYLPYNEQFF
NA,TRBD1,TRBJ2-5,TRBV15,TGTGCCACCAGCAGAGAGGACAGGGGAATGCGGGAGACCCAGTACTTC,CATSREDRGMRETQYF
NA,TRBD2,TRBJ2-5,TRBV25-1,TGTGCCAGCAGCGATTGGCTGACTAGCGGGAGGGAAGAGACCCAGTACTTC,CASSDWLTSGREETQYF
NA,TRBD2,TRBJ2-5,TRBV4-3,TGCGCCAGCAGCCAGGGACTAGCGGGAGTTCGGGAGACCCAGTACTTC,CASSQGLAGVRETQYF